This TCR beta chain was captured in a study of shared clonotypes between healthy human individuals (dated by TCRdb to 2020 to 2022). In terms of the full investigation: The cohort included a few men and a couple of women between 18 and 49 years of age. Leukapheresis yielded between about 0.85 and 10 billion PBMCs per donor. To estimate repertoire size and how much clonotype sharing occurs between individuals, the study deeply sequenced the blood TCR repertoires of roughly 5 healthy adults. Libraries were prepared and TCR repertoires were sequenced by different laboratories using diverse techniques, in order to increase sequencing depth and limit assay-specific biases. For each donor, three plates each were used for CD4 naive and CD4 memory, two plates were used for CD8 naive, and one plate was used for CD8 memory.

TCR CDR3 regions were amplified from genomic DNA by multiplex PCR using the deep immunoSEQ assay. Genomic DNA extracted from each cell subset was distributed evenly over all wells of several immunoSEQ 96-well plates, and each plate served as one replicate. For sorted subsets, approximately 210 ng of genomic DNA, equivalent to 25,000 to 35,000 T cell genomes, went into each replicate PCR. Purified libraries were quantified with a Qubit 3.0 fluorometer, sized on a Bioanalyzer 2100, and re-quantified with the KAPA Library Quantification kit. Each immunoSEQ 96-well plate was sequenced on its own single-read 150-cycle Illumina NextSeq 550 flow cell. The paper's data handling went like this. Because the immunoSEQ output included only junctional sequences and no quality scores, the filtering could not be the same as the filtering used for full-length reads. Sequences were annotated with PyIR, a Python wrapper for IgBLAST v1.9, using IMGT germline references to assign V/J genes and CDR3. Reads with weak V/J assignments (E-value above 1e-6), missing CDR3, stop codons, out-of-frame junctions, or ambiguous translated residues were removed. V3J clonotypes were defined as sequences sharing an identical inferred V gene, J gene, and CDR3 amino acid sequence. Percentage overlap between repertoires was calculated by dividing the number of shared unique clonotypes by the size of the smaller repertoire. Richness of each repertoire was evaluated using RTK rarefaction, the Chao1 estimator, and Recon v2.1 estimates of unobserved clonotypes. OLGA was used to compute generation probabilities for all TCRbeta clonotypes that the gDNA method yielded from a handful of donors. Not all clones reach the TCRdb copy of this immuneACCESS table, which keeps in-frame sequences only. Checked studies attribute under half of the gap to unresolved V genes and leave the rest unexplained. V, J and clone size are taken as reported in that table, and D and trimming were inferred from the DNA itself. Within this sample are around 2,000,000 clones, with 85% to 95% of them counted one time only. The ten largest account for around 1.7% of the sample.

The study at large found these results: About 5% of naive CD4, 3.5% of naive CD8, roughly 2.4% of memory CD4, and 0.4% of memory CD8 clonotypes were shared across several donors. Sampling was restricted to blood, and TCR repertoires in tissues likely differ from the TCR repertoires found in blood. Incomplete sequencing was indicated by rarefaction of sorted-subset datasets, despite the large sequencing depth. Pairwise subsampling indicated that sequencing depth was expected to affect the degree of clonotype sharing among donors. Compared with non-shared clonotypes, the clonotypes found in all four sorted-subset donors had higher generation probabilities. Because the study included a small number of donors, the genetic and exposure-history diversity represented was limited. Larger estimated clonotype richness was generally found for naive subsets than for memory subsets.

CD8 naive samples were CD45RO-negative cells positively selected for CCR7, giving a CD45RA+CCR7+ population that excluded TemRA cells. Donors were healthy HIV-negative adults with no recently reported acute infections or vaccinations. All donors were Caucasian adults living in Nashville, Tennessee, USA. Blood was collected by leukapheresis, and PBMCs were isolated by Ficoll-Histopaque density gradient centrifugation and then cryopreserved in liquid nitrogen vapor phase. Purity and quantity of every magnetically sorted T cell population were checked by analytical flow cytometry. Genomic DNA was isolated from each sorted fraction and quantified by UV absorbance on a Nanodrop 2000c. This clone was seen a single time. Its cognate antigen has yet to be identified. There are no base qualities to consult, and no much larger clone falls within one base. From the germline V gene (reference sequence), CDR1 is SGHNT and CDR2 is YYREEE. Its CDR3 holds 15 amino acids, cysteine through phenylalanine. The CDR3 DNA has 45 bases and is translated from base 1. Germline trimming: 4 bases from V, 4 bases from J; junction bases outside gene matches: 5.

The clonotype originates from a man younger than 35 in good health. Some clones in this sample may be carry-over from other donors' samples. The specimen was naive CD8+ T cells from PBMCs. This specimen's cell subset or site label, interpreted: CD45RA+CCR7+. The rearrangement combines TRBV5-4 with TRBJ2-5, with TRBD2 identical over 12 junction bases. The CDR3 loop reads CASSLGLAGRETQYF. The nucleotide sequence reads as follows: TGTGCCAGCAGCCTCGGACTAGCGGGGAGAGAGACCCAGTACTTC.